What follows describes a single T cell receptor (beta chain). Its antigen is unknown. The sample comes from a study of Graves' ophthalmopathy and Graves' hyperthyroidism. Study results and caveats: Using a 13-signature model, the authors split ophthalmopathy from stable hyperthyroidism, with 85% to 90% sensitivity and approximately 78% specificity.

Amplification of TCR beta CDR3 regions used RNA transcripts. Scientists carried out first-round RT-PCR using HTBI primers and then a second-round multiplex PCR. TCRdb used MiXCR to reprocess the multiplex PCR reads, holding one entry per CDR3 protein. Of approximately 700,000 distinct CDR3 sequences in the sample, about two fifths are singletons; the top ten hold 3.3%. Material: peripheral blood. The receptor's source is an adult man with Graves' ophthalmopathy.

The CDR3 protein is CAISPVGTNTEAFF. The DNA of the CDR3 is TGTGCCATCTCCCCGGTCGGAACGAACACTGAAGCTTTCTTT. The chain uses TRBV10-3 and TRBJ1-1; D remains unclear. Trimming stripped 8 bases from V and 1 base from J, with 14 bases between. This CDR3 is 14 amino acids long. Germline V CDR1 and CDR2: ENHRY, SYGVKD.